Below, 10 T cell receptor beta chains from the same sample are listed, as sequenced in a study of regulatory T cells in long-lasting Graves disease. Time point given: persistent/refractory GD, antithyroid drugs over 5 years with positive TRAb. The authors made the TCR library using RNA they extracted from PBMCs. For TCR beta, libraries came from iRepertoire HTBI primers and Arm-PCR of CDR3 regions. One entry per CDR3 protein results from TCRdb running MiXCR on the multiplex PCR reads. The sample has hundreds of thousands of distinct CDR3 sequences; 20% are singletons. The input for sequencing was peripheral blood mononuclear cells (PBMCs), taken when the disease was refractory, from a patient treated with antithyroid drugs. Receptors were obtained from a female donor with Graves disease.

This chain links TRBV12-3 or TRBV12-4 with TRBJ1-3; the D is unclear. The CDR3 totals 16 residues. V lost 1 base and J lost 0, with 10 bases in between. DNA of the CDR3: TGTGCCAGCAGTTTAGAGACGGTCGACTCTGGAAACACCATATATTTT. It codes for CASSLETVDSGNTIYF.

At least ten counts were recorded for this clonotype. This chain uses TRBV12-3 or TRBV12-4 with TRBJ1-3, with D unclear. V was shortened by 6 bases and J by 1 base, with 10 bases between the two germline ends. The CDR3 is made up of 14 amino acids. CDR3 protein: CASSPDGSGNTIYF. CDR3 in DNA: TGTGCCAGCAGCCCGGACGGATCTGGAAACACCATATATTTT.

As concerns this clonotype: Just one base apart from a much larger clone, this may be a read error. The chain is built from TRBV6-2 or TRBV6-3 and TRBJ1-6; possibly TRBD1 for D (5 bases). Trimming removed 6 bases from V and 10 bases from J, with 22 bases in between. The CDR3 sequence is 16 residues long. Germline CDR1 reads MNHEY; CDR2 reads SVGEGT. CDR3 in DNA: TGTGCCAGCAGCGAACAGGACATCTCCTCGAGCTCACCCCTCCACTTT. Amino acids: CASSEQDISSSSPLHF.

The sample holds a few counts of this clonotype. This chain links TRBV20-1 with TRBJ1-2; TRBD1 might be the D (5 bases). The CDR3 runs 12 residues. The V and J ends lost 1 base and 8 bases respectively, with 11 bases between them. Germline CDR1 reads DFQATT; CDR2 reads SNEGSKA (reference sequence). The chain's CDR3 is CSARGGAWGYTF. CDR3 nucleotide sequence: TGCAGTGCTAGAGGAGGGGCGTGGGGCTACACCTTC.

This clonotype was detected a few times. The V call is TRBV15, the J call TRBJ2-7, with D possibly TRBD1 on 5 matching bases. Germline CDR1 reads LNHNV; CDR2 reads YYDKDF (reference sequence). The CDR3 is 14 amino acids. V dropped 0 bases and J dropped 6 bases, with 12 bases sitting between them. Here the CDR3 reads CATSRDQGPGEQYF. The CDR3 DNA follows: TGTGCCACCAGCAGAGATCAGGGTCCCGGCGAGCAGTACTTC.

This clonotype was found a few times. The chain couples TRBV20-1 to TRBJ2-5; D might be TRBD2 (6 bases). The V and J ends lost 6 bases and 3 bases respectively, with 17 bases between them. Germline loops: CDR1 DFQATT, CDR2 SNEGSKA (reference sequence). CDR3 length equals 14 residues. CDR3 bases: TGCAGTGCCGAGGGGACTCTGGGGGAAGAGACCCAGTACTTC. Protein product: CSAEGTLGEETQYF.

This clonotype was found many times. The chain employs TRBV7-9 and TRBJ1-2, with 7 bases fitting TRBD1. The CDR3 totals 13 residues. Germline values: CDR1 SEHNR, CDR2 FQNEAQ (reference sequence). Unmatched junction bases numbered 9, after V lost 5 bases and J lost 9 bases. As DNA, the CDR3 is TGTGCCAGCAGCCCAACGGACAGGCCCAGCTACACCTTC. Its protein is CASSPTDRPSYTF.

The chain carries TRBV6-1 and TRBJ2-3; TRBD2 might be the D (6 bases). Per germline, CDR1 MNHNS and CDR2 SASEGT. Trimming left V 6 bases short and J 2 bases short, with 15 bases between. This CDR3 spans 15 amino acids. CDR3: CASRPGGRDTDTQYF. The CDR3 DNA reads TGTGCCAGCAGACCTGGAGGGCGGGACACAGATACGCAGTATTTT.

This clonotype was observed a handful of times. V is TRBV20-1 and J is TRBJ2-7; the match to TRBD2 covers 13 bases. This CDR3 is built from 13 residues. The J segment lost 5 bases and the V segment lost 5 bases, leaving 3 bases of the junction unmatched. Germline V gene data show CDR1 as DFQATT and CDR2 as SNEGSKA (reference sequence). The CDR3 DNA follows: TGCAGTGCTCTAGGACTAGCGGGAGACGAGCAGTACTTC. It translates to CSALGLAGDEQYF.

This clonotype was observed many times. The chain employs TRBV2 and TRBJ2-5; 8 bases map to TRBD2. The V segment lost 6 bases and the J segment 4 bases; nucleotides outside the gene matches: 10. Germline assignment: CDR1 SNHLY and CDR2 FYNNEI. The CDR3 is 15 residues long. CDR3 coding DNA: TGTGCCAGCAGGTCGAACAGCGGGGGAGGAGAGACCCAGTACTTC. Residues: CASRSNSGGGETQYF.